The 12 T cell receptor beta chains given below trace back to one sample, sequenced in a study of blood T cell repertoires in COVID-19. Assay: immunoSEQ multiplex PCR; the TCRdb copy retains only in-frame clones and omits some. This table holds roughly 290,000 clones, approximately 86% found once. Source material: peripheral blood. The receptor set was obtained from a woman aged 45 to 65 with active or convalescent COVID-19.

The CDR3 protein is CASRLDSLTDTQYF. The CDR3 nucleotides are TGTGCCAGCAGATTGGACTCCCTCACAGATACGCAGTATTTT. The J gene is TRBJ2-3, the V gene TRBV2; a possible D gene is TRBD2 (5 bases). CDR1 and CDR2 (germline): SNHLY, FYNNEI. Deletions cut 6 bases from V and 2 bases from J, with 12 bases between. This CDR3 contains 14 residues.

This chain joins TRBV11-2 and TRBJ1-2; weak D call: TRBD1 (6 bases). Germline assignment: CDR1 SGHAT and CDR2 FQNNGV. V gave up 3 bases and J gave up 2 bases, with 16 bases separating them. CDR3 size: 16 residues. The CDR3 DNA reads as TGTGCCAGCAGCTTCTCCCAGGGGTCATCCAACTATGGCTACACCTTC. As protein: CASSFSQGSSNYGYTF.

The CDR3: CAWSPERYQETQYF. The CDR3 region has the DNA TGTGCCTGGAGTCCGGAGAGGTACCAAGAGACCCAGTACTTC. The rearrangement links TRBV30 to TRBJ2-5; the D is unclear. There are 14 residues in the CDR3. Germline V lookup: CDR1 GTSNPN, CDR2 SVGIG (reference sequence). V was clipped by 2 bases and J by 0 bases, with 10 bases between them.

The chain is built from TRBV5-5 and TRBJ2-7; 11 bases align to TRBD1. Germline CDR1 and CDR2: SGHKS and YYEKEE (reference sequence). This CDR3 region has 15 residues. V lost 4 bases and J lost 7; bases outside the gene matches: 10. CDR3 sequence (DNA): TGTGCCAGCAGCCTGTCTGGGACAGGGGGATGGGAGCAGTACTTC. Translating gives CASSLSGTGGWEQYF.

The CDR3, as DNA: TGTGCCAGCAGCGTAGTGGCGGGAGTTCGGTACAATGAGCAGTTCTTC. As protein: CASSVVAGVRYNEQFF. The gene calls are TRBV9 and TRBJ2-1; the match to TRBD2 covers 7 bases. CDR3 size: 16 residues. Germline V gives CDR1 SGDLS, CDR2 YYNGEE. The J segment lost 4 bases and the V segment lost 0 bases, leaving 7 bases of the junction unmatched.

The chain recombines TRBV7-2 with TRBJ2-2; D is possibly TRBD1 (6 bases). Trimming took 4 bases from V and 3 from J, leaving 12 bases between them. CDR1 and CDR2 from the germline V gene are SGHTA and FQGNSA. This CDR3 has 15 amino acids. CDR3 sequence: CASSSQGWYTGELFF. The CDR3 nucleotides read TGTGCCAGCAGCTCACAGGGCTGGTACACCGGGGAGCTGTTTTTT.

The chain couples TRBV7-3 to TRBJ1-1; a weak D match, TRBD1 (6 bases). The CDR3 extends over 15 amino acids. V lost 4 bases and J 5 bases, leaving 17 bases between the germline ends. Looked up from germline, CDR1 is SGHTA and CDR2 is FQGTGA. The CDR3 DNA sequence: TGTGCCAGCAGCTCGCTCCCAGGGGATCTTACTGAAGCTTTCTTT. The encoded protein is CASSSLPGDLTEAFF.

The chain combines TRBV5-6 with TRBJ2-5, with a possible D match to TRBD1 (6 bases). Germline CDR1 is SGHDT and CDR2 is YYEEEE. The CDR3 is 14 amino acids. Trimming cost V 2 bases and J 5 bases, with 13 bases left between them. Here the CDR3 DNA reads TGTGCCAGCAGCTTTCGTGGGGGCTTGGAGACCCAGTACTTC. Translation: CASSFRGGLETQYF.

The V and J genes are TRBV6-1 and TRBJ1-1; 11 bases fit TRBD1. The CDR3 has 16 residues. Unmatched junction bases numbered 4, after V lost 4 bases and J lost 0 bases. Germline CDR1 reads MNHNS; CDR2 reads SASEGT. The CDR3, as DNA: TGTGCCAGCAGTGTAGGGACAGGGGGAATGAACACTGAAGCTTTCTTT. The encoded protein is CASSVGTGGMNTEAFF.

V gene TRBV12-3 or TRBV12-4 combines with J gene TRBJ1-3; the D is unclear. The V and J ends lost 2 bases and 2 bases respectively, with 4 bases between them. This CDR3 comprises 13 residues. The CDR3, as DNA: TGTGCCAGCAGTTTATATGCTGGAAACACCATATATTTT. Its translation: CASSLYAGNTIYF.

The genes are TRBV6-1 and TRBJ1-2; perhaps TRBD1 as D (5 bases). This CDR3 spans 15 amino acids. From germline, CDR1 is MNHNS and CDR2 SASEGT. Trimming removed 1 base at V and 0 bases at J, with 9 bases between. The CDR3 is CASSEGTGANYGYTF. CDR3 in DNA: TGTGCCAGCAGTGAAGGAACGGGGGCTAACTATGGCTACACCTTC.

The DNA of the CDR3 is TGTGCCAGCAGCTTAGACGGGACTAGCGCCTACAATGAGCAGTTCTTC. This translates into CASSLDGTSAYNEQFF. The chain joins TRBV7-2 to TRBJ2-1; TRBD2 agrees at 10 bases. V was clipped by 1 base and J by 2 bases; unmatched bases: 2. The germline CDR1 and CDR2 sequences are SGHTA and FQGNSA. This CDR3 contains 16 residues.